This T cell receptor beta chain originates from a study of blood T cells in healthy people across ages. Points from the study as a whole: Estimates of total diversity, which came from one million sequenced T cells, were considered to be underestimates.

For this clonotype: Its antigen is unidentified.

A second PCR of 7 to 11 cycles used a sample-barcoded 5' primer and a J-beta primer mix. A single record per CDR3 protein comes from TCRdb applying MiXCR to the 5' RACE reads. The sample lists hundreds of thousands of distinct CDR3 sequences; roughly 53% were seen once. At least 6 micrograms of total RNA were extracted per sample. The CDR3 runs 15 residues. Germline V gene sequence: CDR1 MDHEN, CDR2 SYDVKM. Trimming removed 4 bases from V and 1 base from J, with 13 bases in between. Material for sequencing was blood. This clonotype originated in a man at least 80 years old in good health. V gene TRBV28 combines with J gene TRBJ2-5, with D perhaps matching TRBD1 or TRBD2 (7 bases each). CDR3 in DNA: TGTGCCAGCAGTTCCCAGGGGGGGGTCCAAGAGACCCAGTACTTC. Protein sequence: CASSSQGGVQETQYF.